The rows below give T cell receptor beta chains drawn from one sample of a study of cytomegalovirus exposure and HLA in healthy donors. The data were produced by immunoSEQ multiplex PCR, yet TCRdb's version contains in-frame clones alone and is incomplete. The table has around 130,000 clones, about 82% seen once. The material sequenced was PBMCs. These TCRs come from a young man in good health and CMV-seronegative. CDR3s include the opening cysteine and the closing phenylalanine or tryptophan. A D gene is named only where the DNA matches it firmly. Clone size is stated in some rows and not others, as once, few, many or a class when expanded.

v_call: TRBV2
j_call: TRBJ2-2
d_call: TRBD1
clone_size: NA
cdr3_aa: CASSPGQLPTGELFF
cdr3_nt: TGTGCCAGCAGCCCGGGACAGCTTCCCACCGGGGAGCTGTTTTTT

v_call: TRBV7-9
j_call: TRBJ2-7
d_call: TRBD1
clone_size: NA
cdr3_aa: CASSNQDRGPTYEQYF
cdr3_nt: TGTGCCAGCAGCAATCAAGACAGGGGCCCTACCTACGAGCAGTACTTC

v_call: TRBV4-2
j_call: TRBJ1-3
d_call: TRBD1
clone_size: NA
cdr3_aa: CASSLGTGDGNTIYF
cdr3_nt: TGTGCCAGCAGCCTCGGGACAGGGGACGGAAACACCATATATTTT

v_call: TRBV15
j_call: TRBJ1-2
d_call: TRBD1
clone_size: NA
cdr3_aa: CATSTSGTGAPYGYTF
cdr3_nt: TGTGCCACCAGCACCTCCGGGACAGGGGCTCCCTATGGCTACACCTTC

v_call: TRBV19
j_call: TRBJ1-2
d_call: NA
clone_size: few
cdr3_aa: CASSIEWQGHDGYTF
cdr3_nt: TGTGCCAGTAGTATTGAGTGGCAGGGACACGATGGCTACACCTTC

v_call: TRBV18
j_call: TRBJ2-1
d_call: NA
clone_size: NA
cdr3_aa: CASSPAGANEQFF
cdr3_nt: TGTGCCAGCTCACCGGCGGGGGCGAATGAGCAGTTCTTC

v_call: TRBV18
j_call: TRBJ2-7
d_call: TRBD1
clone_size: NA
cdr3_aa: CASSPGTAKNYEQYF
cdr3_nt: TGTGCCAGCTCCCCTGGGACAGCTAAAAACTACGAGCAGTACTTC

v_call: TRBV5-1
j_call: TRBJ2-2
d_call: NA
clone_size: NA
cdr3_aa: CASSLVSNTGELFF
cdr3_nt: TGCGCCAGCAGCTTGGTCTCTAACACCGGGGAGCTGTTTTTT

v_call: TRBV4-1
j_call: TRBJ2-7
d_call: TRBD1
clone_size: once
cdr3_aa: CASSHEGQGFYEQYF
cdr3_nt: TGCGCCAGCAGCCACGAAGGACAGGGCTTCTACGAGCAGTACTTC

v_call: TRBV4-2
j_call: TRBJ2-7
d_call: TRBD2
clone_size: NA
cdr3_aa: CASSQDKLAGSYEQYF
cdr3_nt: TGTGCCAGCAGCCAAGATAAGCTAGCGGGGAGCTACGAGCAGTACTTC

v_call: TRBV19
j_call: TRBJ1-2
d_call: TRBD1
clone_size: NA
cdr3_aa: CASVQGSGYTF
cdr3_nt: TGTGCCAGCGTACAGGGGTCTGGCTACACCTTC

v_call: TRBV27
j_call: TRBJ1-6
d_call: NA
clone_size: NA
cdr3_aa: CASSLSSGESSYNSPLHF
cdr3_nt: TGTGCCAGCAGTTTATCGTCCGGGGAGAGCTCCTATAATTCACCCCTCCACTTT

v_call: TRBV4-3
j_call: TRBJ1-1
d_call: NA
clone_size: few
cdr3_aa: CASSRRRETEAFF
cdr3_nt: TGCGCCAGCAGCCGACGGAGGGAAACTGAAGCTTTCTTT

v_call: TRBV7-9
j_call: TRBJ1-1
d_call: TRBD1
clone_size: NA
cdr3_aa: CASSAQGGTEAFF
cdr3_nt: TGTGCCAGCAGCGCACAGGGGGGTACTGAAGCTTTCTTT

v_call: TRBV6-1
j_call: TRBJ1-5
d_call: TRBD1
clone_size: NA
cdr3_aa: CASSWDRGSNQPQHF
cdr3_nt: TGTGCCAGCAGTTGGGACAGGGGGAGCAATCAGCCCCAGCATTTT

v_call: TRBV6-5
j_call: TRBJ1-1
d_call: NA
clone_size: NA
cdr3_aa: CASSYAGGSQEAFF
cdr3_nt: TGTGCCAGCAGTTACGCCGGGGGGTCTCAGGAAGCTTTCTTT

v_call: TRBV19
j_call: TRBJ2-1
d_call: TRBD2
clone_size: NA
cdr3_aa: CASSTSGGPRSYEQFF
cdr3_nt: TGTGCCAGTAGTACTAGCGGGGGGCCTAGATCCTATGAGCAGTTCTTC

v_call: TRBV29-1
j_call: TRBJ1-2
d_call: TRBD1
clone_size: NA
cdr3_aa: CSVEGQGMYGYTF
cdr3_nt: TGCAGCGTTGAGGGACAGGGGATGTATGGCTACACCTTC

v_call: TRBV7-6
j_call: TRBJ2-7
d_call: NA
clone_size: NA
cdr3_aa: CASSGLGEDYEQYF
cdr3_nt: TGTGCCAGCAGCGGCCTAGGAGAGGACTACGAGCAGTACTTC